Reported below is one T cell receptor (beta chain). Antigen specificity is unknown. The entry originates in a study of T cell responses to AZD1222 COVID-19 vaccine. General study points: Increases in Spike-specific TCR breadth and depth were seen after two AZD1222 doses.

Assay used: immunoSEQ multiplex PCR; TCRdb lists only in-frame clones, some missing. This sample has tens of thousands of clones; approximately 90% occur once, and the top ten carry about 4.9%. CDR1 is MGHDK, CDR2 SYGVNS, per germline. The CDR3 extends over 12 amino acids. Trimming stripped 10 bases from V and 1 base from J, with 9 bases between. The clonotype originates from an adult in good health. The gene calls are TRBV25-1 and TRBJ2-3; D gene uncertain. Sequenced here: peripheral blood, sampled on day 0 of MenACWY control vaccination. The CDR3 sequence: CAIAEGTDTQYF. CDR3 bases: TGTGCCATCGCCGAGGGCACAGATACGCAGTATTTT.